The rows below give T cell receptor beta chains drawn from one sample of a study of control samples from healthy donors and cancer patients. The data were produced by immunoSEQ multiplex PCR, yet TCRdb's version contains in-frame clones alone and is incomplete. In the table there are 35,000 to 50,000 clones, about 95% of which are singletons. The sequencing input was blood. These TCRs come from a man in his sixties in good health. Each CDR3 is given without its conserved first and last residue. A D gene is named only where the DNA matches it firmly. Not all rows give a size; the values are once, few, many and, for expanded clones, a class.

clone_size j_call cdr3_length d_call v_call cdr3_aa
once TRBJ1-1 12 . TRBV6-4 ASSAHPGATEAF
. TRBJ1-4 13 TRBD1 TRBV4-1 ASSQDGTGYEKLF
once TRBJ1-2 14 TRBD1 TRBV4-1 ASSQDPGTGGYGYT
. TRBJ2-1 12 . TRBV5-5 ASSLSPGVDEQF
. TRBJ1-2 11 . TRBV30 AWSMGRDYGYT
. TRBJ2-2 15 TRBD1 TRBV19 ASSIARTGNSRGELF
. TRBJ2-3 13 TRBD2 TRBV27 ASSLWRERPDTQY
. TRBJ1-2 11 . TRBV10-1 ASSEGIGHGYT
. TRBJ2-7 13 TRBD1 TRBV2 ASRVPGQGTYEQY
. TRBJ2-1 18 TRBD2 TRBV3-1/TRBV3-2 ASSRRTSGSARGSYNEQF
. TRBJ2-2 14 TRBD2 TRBV10-3 AINHGLAGGTGELF
. TRBJ2-7 16 TRBD2 TRBV14 ASSQEGLAGIWDIEQY
. TRBJ1-1 12 TRBD1 TRBV24-1 ATRSDTGGTEAF
. TRBJ2-2 15 TRBD2 TRBV4-2 ASSQGQSGSVTGELF
. TRBJ2-5 15 . TRBV24-1 ATSEGNFAQGPETQY
. TRBJ2-7 13 TRBD2 TRBV4-2 ASSQASGISYEQY
once TRBJ2-7 13 . TRBV14 ASSRPGGLSYEQY
. TRBJ2-3 16 . TRBV5-1 ASSFSLRQGGRTDTQY
. TRBJ2-4 15 . TRBV7-6 ASSEDRPQGRENIQY
. TRBJ2-5 11 . TRBV19 ASSLLGTQTQY
. TRBJ1-3 12 . TRBV2 ASSEAPRGDTIY
. TRBJ2-7 12 TRBD2 TRBV11-2 ASSWGLADREQY
. TRBJ2-1 12 TRBD1 TRBV6-5 ASNNRGAYNEQF
. TRBJ2-2 14 TRBD2 TRBV2 ASTGLAGGITGELF
. TRBJ2-1 11 . TRBV18 ASSPGLNNEQF
. TRBJ1-3 16 . TRBV7-9 ASSDQVRAQPSGNTIY
. TRBJ1-3 13 . TRBV27 ASSLSPSSGNTIY
. TRBJ2-3 11 . TRBV12-5 ASGLRSPDTQY
. TRBJ2-1 14 TRBD1 TRBV7-9 ASSAIPRDRVFEQF
. TRBJ1-1 13 . TRBV9 ASSRGGGVNTEAF
once TRBJ2-7 12 TRBD2 TRBV29-1 SVGLSGRRRGQY
. TRBJ1-5 14 TRBD1 TRBV2 ASRGAQTGAGQPQH
. TRBJ1-2 13 . TRBV19 ASSSGAAKNYGYT